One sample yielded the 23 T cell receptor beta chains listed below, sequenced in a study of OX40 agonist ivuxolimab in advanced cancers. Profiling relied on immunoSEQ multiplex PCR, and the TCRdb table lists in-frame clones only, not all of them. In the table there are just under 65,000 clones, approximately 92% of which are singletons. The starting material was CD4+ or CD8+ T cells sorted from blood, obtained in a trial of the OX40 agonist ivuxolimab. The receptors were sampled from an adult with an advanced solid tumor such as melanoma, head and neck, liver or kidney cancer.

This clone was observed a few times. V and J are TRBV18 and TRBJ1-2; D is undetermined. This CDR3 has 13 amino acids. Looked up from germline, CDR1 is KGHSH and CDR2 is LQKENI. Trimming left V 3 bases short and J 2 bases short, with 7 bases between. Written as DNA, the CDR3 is TGTGCCAGCTCACCCGACACAAACTATGGCTACACCTTC. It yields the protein CASSPDTNYGYTF. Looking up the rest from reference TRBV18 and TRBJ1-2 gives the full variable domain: NAGVMQNPRHLVRRRGQEARLRCSPMKGHSHVYWYRQLPEEGLKFMVYLQKENIIDESGMPKERFSAEFPKEGPSILRIQQVVRGDSAAYFCASSPDTNYGYTFGSGTRLTVV.

The CDR3 here is CASSSDTLSGNTIYF. CDR3 nucleotides: TGTGCCAGCAGCAGCGACACACTCTCTGGAAACACCATATATTTT. The chain carries TRBV7-9 and TRBJ1-3; D call uncertain. The CDR3 runs to 15 residues. V was cut by 5 bases and J by 0 bases, with 11 bases left in between. Germline V gene sequence: CDR1 SEHNR, CDR2 FQNEAQ (reference sequence).

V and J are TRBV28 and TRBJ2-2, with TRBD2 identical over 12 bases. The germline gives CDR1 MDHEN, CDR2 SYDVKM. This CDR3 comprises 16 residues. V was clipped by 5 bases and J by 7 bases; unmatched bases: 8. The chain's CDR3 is CASSPSGRAGGGELFF. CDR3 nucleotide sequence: TGTGCCAGCAGTCCTAGCGGGAGGGCAGGTGGCGGGGAGCTGTTTTTT.

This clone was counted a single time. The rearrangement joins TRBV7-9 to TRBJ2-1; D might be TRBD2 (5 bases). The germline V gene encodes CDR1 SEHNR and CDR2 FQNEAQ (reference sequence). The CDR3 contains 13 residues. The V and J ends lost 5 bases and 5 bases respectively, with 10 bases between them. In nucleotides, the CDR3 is TGTGCCAGCAGCCCCCAGGAGGACAATGAGCAGTTCTTC. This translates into CASSPQEDNEQFF.

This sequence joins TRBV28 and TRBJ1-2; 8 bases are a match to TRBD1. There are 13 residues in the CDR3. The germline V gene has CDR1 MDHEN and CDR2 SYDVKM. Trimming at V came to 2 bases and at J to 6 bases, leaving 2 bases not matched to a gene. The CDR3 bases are TGTGCCAGCAGTTTAGGACAGGGTAATGGCTACACCTTC. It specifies CASSLGQGNGYTF.

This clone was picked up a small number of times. Written as DNA, the CDR3 is TGCGCCAGCAGCCTTCGGGACAGGGTCGGCGAGCAGTACTTC. Amino acids: CASSLRDRVGEQYF. The chain combines TRBV4-1 with TRBJ2-7; TRBD1 matches at 9 bases. CDR3 length: 14 residues. The germline V gene has CDR1 MGHRA and CDR2 YSYEKL. Trimming cost V 4 bases and J 6 bases; bases outside gene matches: 7.

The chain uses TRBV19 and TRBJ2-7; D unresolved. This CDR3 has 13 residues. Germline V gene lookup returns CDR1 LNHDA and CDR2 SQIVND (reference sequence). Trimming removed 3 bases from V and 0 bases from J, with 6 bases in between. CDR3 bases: TGTGCCAGTAGTATTGTGGGCTCCTACGAGCAGTACTTC. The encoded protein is CASSIVGSYEQYF.

In DNA form, the CDR3 reads TGTGCCAGCAGCGTGGGACTAGCTTCGGAGACCCAGTACTTC. Encoded protein: CASSVGLASETQYF. The chain employs TRBV9 and TRBJ2-5; the match to TRBD2 covers 9 bases. CDR3 length: 14 residues. Germline V gene sequence: CDR1 SGDLS, CDR2 YYNGEE. J lost 5 bases, V lost 2 bases, and 4 bases had no gene match.

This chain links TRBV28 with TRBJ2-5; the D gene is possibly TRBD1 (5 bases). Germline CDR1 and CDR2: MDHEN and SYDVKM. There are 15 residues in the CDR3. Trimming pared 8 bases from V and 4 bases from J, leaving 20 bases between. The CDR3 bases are TGTGCCAGCGGTCCCAGGGTCGCTACGGGAGAGACCCAGTACTTC. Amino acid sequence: CASGPRVATGETQYF. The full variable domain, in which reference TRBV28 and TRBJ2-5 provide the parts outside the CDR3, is DVKVTQSSRYLVKRTGEKVFLECVQDMDHENMFWYRQDPGLGLRLIYFSYDVKMKEKGDIPEGYSVSREKKERFSLILESASTNQTSMYLCASGPRVATGETQYFGPGTRLLVL.

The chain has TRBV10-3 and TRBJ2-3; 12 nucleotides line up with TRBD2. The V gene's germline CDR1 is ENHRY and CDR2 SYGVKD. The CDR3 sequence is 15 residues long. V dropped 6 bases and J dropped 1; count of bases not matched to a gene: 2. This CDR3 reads CAISRTSGGTDTQYF. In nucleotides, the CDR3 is TGTGCCATCAGCCGGACTAGCGGGGGCACAGATACGCAGTATTTT.

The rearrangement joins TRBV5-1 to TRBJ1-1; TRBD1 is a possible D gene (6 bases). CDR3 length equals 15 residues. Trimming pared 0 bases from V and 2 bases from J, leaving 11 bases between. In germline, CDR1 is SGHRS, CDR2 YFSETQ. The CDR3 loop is CASSLAGGHNTEAFF. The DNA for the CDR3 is TGCGCCAGCAGCTTGGCCGGGGGGCACAACACTGAAGCTTTCTTT.

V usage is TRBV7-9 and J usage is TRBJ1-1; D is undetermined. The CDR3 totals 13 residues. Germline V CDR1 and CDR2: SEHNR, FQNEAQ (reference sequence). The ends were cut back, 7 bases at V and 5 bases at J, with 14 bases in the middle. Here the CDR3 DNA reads TGTGCCAGCACCCTTCGGCGAGGGACTGAAGCTTTCTTT. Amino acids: CASTLRRGTEAFF.

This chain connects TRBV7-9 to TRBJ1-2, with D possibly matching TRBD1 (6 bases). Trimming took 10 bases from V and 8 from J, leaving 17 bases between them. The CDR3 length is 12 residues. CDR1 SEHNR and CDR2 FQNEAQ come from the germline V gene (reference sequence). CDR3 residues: CATEKAQGGYTF. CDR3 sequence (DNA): TGTGCCACCGAGAAGGCCCAGGGGGGCTACACCTTC. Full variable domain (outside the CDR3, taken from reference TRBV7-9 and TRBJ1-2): DTGVSQNPRHKITKRGQNVTFRCDPISEHNRLYWYRQTLGQGPEFLTYFQNEAQLEKSRLLSDRFSAERPKGSFSTLEIQRTEQGDSAMYLCATEKAQGGYTFGSGTRLTVV.

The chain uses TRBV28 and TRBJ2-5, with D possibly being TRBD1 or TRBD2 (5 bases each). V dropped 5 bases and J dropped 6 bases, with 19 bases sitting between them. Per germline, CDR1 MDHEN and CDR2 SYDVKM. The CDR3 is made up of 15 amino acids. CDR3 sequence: CASSPSRGEGKTQYF. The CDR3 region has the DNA TGTGCCAGCAGTCCATCCCGGGGTGAGGGGAAGACCCAGTACTTC. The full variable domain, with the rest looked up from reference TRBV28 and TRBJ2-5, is DVKVTQSSRYLVKRTGEKVFLECVQDMDHENMFWYRQDPGLGLRLIYFSYDVKMKEKGDIPEGYSVSREKKERFSLILESASTNQTSMYLCASSPSRGEGKTQYFGPGTRLLVL.

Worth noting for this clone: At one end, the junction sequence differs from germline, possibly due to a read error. CDR3 nucleotides: TGTGCTAGCAGCACCAGACAGGGGGCTGCCGGGGAGCTGTTTTTT. Its protein is CASSTRQGAAGELFF. The chain couples TRBV7-7 to TRBJ2-2, with 10 positions matching TRBD1. The CDR3 loop spans 15 amino acids. The V gene's germline CDR1 is SSHAT and CDR2 FNYEAQ (reference sequence).

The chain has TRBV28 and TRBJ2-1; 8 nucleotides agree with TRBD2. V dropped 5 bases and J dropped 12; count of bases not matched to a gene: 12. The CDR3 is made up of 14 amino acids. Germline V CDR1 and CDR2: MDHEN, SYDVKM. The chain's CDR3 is CASSPTPGTRLQFF. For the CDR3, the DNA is TGTGCCAGCAGTCCCACCCCCGGGACTAGGTTGCAGTTCTTC. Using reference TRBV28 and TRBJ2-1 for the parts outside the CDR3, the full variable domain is DVKVTQSSRYLVKRTGEKVFLECVQDMDHENMFWYRQDPGLGLRLIYFSYDVKMKEKGDIPEGYSVSREKKERFSLILESASTNQTSMYLCASSPTPGTRLQFFGPGTRLTVL.

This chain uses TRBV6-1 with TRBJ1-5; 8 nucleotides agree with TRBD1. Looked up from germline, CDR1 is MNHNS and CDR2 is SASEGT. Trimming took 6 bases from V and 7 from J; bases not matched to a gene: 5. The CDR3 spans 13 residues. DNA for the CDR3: TGTGCCAGCAGGGCACAGGGGGAACAGCCCCAGCATTTT. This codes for CASRAQGEQPQHF.

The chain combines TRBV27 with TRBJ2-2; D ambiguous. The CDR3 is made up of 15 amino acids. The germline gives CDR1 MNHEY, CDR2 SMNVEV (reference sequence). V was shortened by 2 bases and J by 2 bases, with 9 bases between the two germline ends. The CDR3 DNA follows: TGTGCCAGCAGTTTACATCCCAGAAACACCGGGGAGCTGTTTTTT. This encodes CASSLHPRNTGELFF.

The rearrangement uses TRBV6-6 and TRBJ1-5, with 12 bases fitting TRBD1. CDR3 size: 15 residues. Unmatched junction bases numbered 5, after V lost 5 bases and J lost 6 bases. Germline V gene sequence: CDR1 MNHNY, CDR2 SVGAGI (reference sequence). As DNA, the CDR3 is TGTGCCAGCAGTCGGGACAGGGGGCAGGGTCAGCCCCAGCATTTT. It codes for CASSRDRGQGQPQHF.

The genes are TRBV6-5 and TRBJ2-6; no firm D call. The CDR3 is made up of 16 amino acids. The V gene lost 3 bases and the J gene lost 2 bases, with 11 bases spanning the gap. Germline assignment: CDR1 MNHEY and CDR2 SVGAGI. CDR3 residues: CASSYAGSTGANVLTF. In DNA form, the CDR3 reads TGTGCCAGCAGTTATGCCGGGTCGACTGGGGCCAACGTCCTGACTTTC.

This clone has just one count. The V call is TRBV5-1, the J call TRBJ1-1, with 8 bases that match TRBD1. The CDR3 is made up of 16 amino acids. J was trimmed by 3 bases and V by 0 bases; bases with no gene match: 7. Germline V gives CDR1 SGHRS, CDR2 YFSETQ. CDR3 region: CASSLVAGGADTEAFF. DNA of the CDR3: TGCGCCAGCAGCTTGGTGGCAGGGGGCGCGGACACTGAAGCTTTCTTT. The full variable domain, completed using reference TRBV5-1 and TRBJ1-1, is KAGVTQTPRYLIKTRGQQVTLSCSPISGHRSVSWYQQTPGQGLQFLFEYFSETQRNKGNFPGRFSGRQFSNSRSEMNVSTLELGDSALYLCASSLVAGGADTEAFFGQGTRLTVV.

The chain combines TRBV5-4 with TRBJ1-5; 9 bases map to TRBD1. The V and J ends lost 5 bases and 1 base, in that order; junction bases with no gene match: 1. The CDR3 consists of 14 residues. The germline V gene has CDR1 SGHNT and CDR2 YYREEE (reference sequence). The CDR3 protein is CASSTGGSNQPQHF. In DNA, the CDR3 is TGTGCCAGCAGTACAGGGGGCAGCAATCAGCCCCAGCATTTT.

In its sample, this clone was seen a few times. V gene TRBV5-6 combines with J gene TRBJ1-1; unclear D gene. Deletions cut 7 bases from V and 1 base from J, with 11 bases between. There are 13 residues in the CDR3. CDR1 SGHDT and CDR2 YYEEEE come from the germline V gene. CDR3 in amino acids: CASDSWANTEAFF. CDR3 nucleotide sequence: TGTGCCAGCGATTCGTGGGCGAACACTGAAGCTTTCTTT.